The T cell receptor (beta chain) under discussion was sequenced for a study of blood T cell dynamics during melanoma immunotherapy (dated by TCRdb to 2018 to 2021). Study-wide context: Patients had metastatic melanoma and received first-line pembrolizumab or nivolumab plus ipilimumab as standard of care in the United Kingdom. Peripheral T cell receptor repertoires of metastatic melanoma patients were profiled before and after one cycle of checkpoint inhibitor therapy to find early correlates of response. The training cohort consisted of consecutive patients, while an additional independent group of patients from the same centre was pooled to form an external validation set.

Here is what the overall study found, with its caveats: A bifurcated reorganization of the PBMC repertoire at W3, with increased clonality or increased diversity, was observed in patients who later achieved disease control, unlike in progressors. The study could not determine whether the T cell clones driving repertoire changes were melanoma-specific or reflected general immune activation. The relatively small sample size was recognized as a factor that could limit how well the results generalize.

In the case of this clone: Its antigen specificity is not known. Base-call qualities are not available, and no considerably larger clone is one nucleotide away.

Taken with the paper, the label for time point translates to: week 3, after first cycle of checkpoint inhibitor. Blood samples were collected before treatment (T0) and at week 3 (W3), after the first cycle of checkpoint blockade. Except for a couple of patients with rapid clinical progression, response was assessed 12 weeks after the first infusion by RECIST 1.1; disease control meant complete response, partial response or stable disease. Any patient who had received prior systemic cancer treatment, was on concomitant immunosuppressant therapy or had synchronous other active malignancies was excluded. Bulk PBMC and plasma cell-free DNA were both sequenced for TCR beta so that circulating cells and T cell turnover could be tracked. Lymphoprep and SepMate tubes were used to isolate PBMC from blood, and red cell lysis was then performed. QIAamp DNA Blood Mini kits were used to extract DNA from PBMC and from sorted T cell subsets.

V gives up 2 bases and J gives up 9 bases, and the segment between their germline ends measures 11 bases. The CDR3 contains 13 residues, cysteine and phenylalanine counted. Only the CDR3 portion is preserved as DNA: 39 bases, with reading frame beginning at the first base. Based on the germline V gene (reference sequence), the CDR1 and CDR2 sequences are MNHNY and SVGAGI. For every bulk PBMC sample, a fixed 350 ng of DNA was loaded. The immunoSEQ TCRb Assay kit was used according to manufacturer instructions to amplify TCR beta CDR3 sequences from genomic DNA. The KAPA Library Quantification Kit for Illumina platforms was used to quantify the pooled libraries by qPCR. Pooled libraries were sequenced on an Illumina NextSeq 500, clustered at 0.6-1.1 pM. For the original study's pipeline: TCR data were analyzed using immunoSEQ ANALYZER and the R LymphoSeq package. A rearrangement efficiency score was calculated as productive divided by the sum of productive and non-productive CDR3 sequences. Clonality was measured with the Gini coefficient and diversity with the Renyi index at alpha=1, and both measures were compared pairwise between timepoints within each patient. Clonal relatedness used an edit distance of 3, and repertoire similarity used the Bhattacharyya coefficient, both computed in LymphoSeq. To classify response, a linear discriminant analysis based on week-3 changes in clonality and diversity was built using the R MASS and caret packages. The table comes from immuneACCESS by way of TCRdb, which keeps in-frame sequences with V and J called. Part of the clones is missing from these tables; in studies checked, under half for an unresolved V gene and the rest for unknown reasons. V and J calls and clone size are given by that table; D and trimming were obtained from the DNA. The sample profile shows around 20,000 clones; nearly 90% of them were found once. Approximately 8% of the sample comes from the top ten.

This TCR was recovered from a human donor with melanoma. Sequenced here: blood, sampled from a patient treated with checkpoint blockade. The chain was built from TRBV6-6 and TRBJ2-1; a tentative D call is TRBD1 (7 bases match). In nucleotides, the sequence is TGTGCCAGCAGTTACGGAGGGGGCAGTGAGCAGTTCTTC. This gives the protein CASSYGGGSEQFF.